Included here is one T cell receptor beta chain sequence, with context. Its antigen remains unidentified. It has no much larger one-base neighbor in the sample; base qualities were not kept. These data come from a study of T cell responses to AZD1222 COVID-19 vaccine (dated by TCRdb to the early 2020s). At the level of the whole study: AZD1222 recipients given second doses at about 4 weeks or at about 12 weeks were pooled, since spike-specific TCR depth and breadth were not found to differ between the two schedules. A total of over 230 trial participants underwent TCR sequencing, of whom roughly 210 received two doses of AZD1222 and 26 received two doses of the MenACWY control vaccine. Trial participants were enrolled by age into subgroups of 18-55, 56-69 and 70-plus years, and roughly 160, 29 and 62 TCR-sequenced participants, respectively, were included in these subgroups.

The label giving this sample's time point can be read as: baseline before first vaccination. Vaccinee samples came from UK trials COV001 and COV002, including a single-blind randomized controlled phase 2/3 trial of AZD1222 (ChAdOx1 nCoV-19) in healthy adults. Trial participant PBMC samples were collected at day 0 and day 28 after the second dose for TCRbeta chain sequencing. The CDR3 runs 18 amino acids, cysteine and phenylalanine included. This entry keeps only the CDR3 DNA: 54 bases, framed from base 1. CDR1 is given as MGHRA and CDR2 as YSYEKL, both from the germline V gene. V gives up 4 bases and J gives up 2 bases, and the segment between their germline ends measures 22 bases. Broader findings and caveats from the paper: In the small 56-69-year group, the increase in depth fell short of significance, most likely because of low power. Spike-specific TCR breadth and depth rose significantly after two AZD1222 doses compared with day 0 and with MenACWY recipients. Conclusions about previously exposed vaccinees are limited, since just 6 or 7 AZD1222 recipients were seropositive for SARS-CoV-2 at baseline. Participants were mostly white British and included more females than males, and it was suggested by the authors that clonal diversity may have been underestimated. No day 14 peak-response samples were available, so repertoires were characterized only after the peak T cell response. Reportedly, almost half of the unique spike-specific TCRs recognized epitopes lying outside the regions that are mutated in the B.1.351 and B.1.1.7 variants. The whole spike protein was spanned by vaccine-associated CD4 TCRs, and dominant responses were seen in regions 160-218 and 743-854.

The CDR3 regions of human TCRbeta chains were analyzed by immunosequencing. On the authors' methods: TCRs in the repertoires were matched against a reference library of SARS-CoV-2-specific TCRs that had been generated with the MIRA antigen-specificity platform. Breadth meant the fraction of unique TCRs that were SARS-CoV-2-associated, whereas depth meant the fraction of total T cells that were SARS-CoV-2-associated. Each spike-specific TCR was assigned to its reactive spike region and to a CD4 or CD8 class using the MIRA data. Log10-transformed breadth and depth values were compared by one-way ANOVA with Sidak's multiple comparisons tests. Here the immuneACCESS table is served through TCRdb, limited to in-frame sequences with V and J called. Missing clones are a known gap in these copies; in checked studies unresolved V genes cover under half, and the rest lacks a known reason. That table supplies the V and J calls and clone size; D and trimming were determined from the DNA. The sample table lists more than 35,000 clones, over 80% of them with a count of one. The top ten constitute over 40% of the sample.

The sequences come from peripheral blood, collected on day 0 of AZD1222 vaccination. This chain joins TRBV4-1 to TRBJ2-3; the D gene cannot be named for sure. This receptor was obtained from an adult in good health. DNA sequence: TGCGCCAGCAGCCCTTTGCCAGCAGAGACCCTTTACACAGATACGCAGTATTTT. The encoded protein is CASSPLPAETLYTDTQYF.